This is a list of T cell receptor beta chains from one sample in a study of T cells after yellow fever vaccination. TCRdb re-called the 5' RACE reads with MiXCR, one entry per CDR3 protein. Among around 320,000 distinct CDR3 sequences listed, approximately 4% were seen once. This material consisted of PBMCs, taken 15 days after the yellow fever booster vaccination. These receptor sequences come from a man aged 18 to 30 who received the YFV17D yellow fever vaccine. The CDR3 runs from the conserved cysteine through the conserved F or W. Fields, in order: D gene, clone size, J gene, V gene, CDR3 protein, CDR3 DNA. D genes are given only for firm matches. Size tells how often a clone was seen (once, few, many) or the class of an expanded clone, and some rows leave it out.

d_call: -
clone_size: -
j_call: TRBJ2-4
v_call: TRBV20-1
cdr3_aa: CSAWTDILAKNIQYF
cdr3_nt: TGCAGTGCTTGGACGGACATACTAGCCAAAAACATTCAGTACTTC

d_call: TRBD2
clone_size: many
j_call: TRBJ2-3
v_call: TRBV7-2
cdr3_aa: CASSPQAGRTDTQYF
cdr3_nt: TGTGCCAGCAGCCCGCAAGCGGGGAGGACAGATACGCAGTATTTT

d_call: -
clone_size: many
j_call: TRBJ2-3
v_call: TRBV27
cdr3_aa: CASSFRDTQYF
cdr3_nt: TGTGCCAGCAGTTTTAGGGATACGCAGTATTTT

d_call: TRBD2
clone_size: many
j_call: TRBJ2-1
v_call: TRBV29-1
cdr3_aa: CSVPVSGGAFEQFF
cdr3_nt: TGCAGCGTTCCGGTTAGCGGGGGGGCGTTTGAGCAGTTCTTC

d_call: -
clone_size: many
j_call: TRBJ2-2
v_call: TRBV12-3/TRBV12-4
cdr3_aa: CASSPSGGEINTGELFF
cdr3_nt: TGTGCCAGCAGTCCCTCAGGGGGGGAGATCAACACCGGGGAGCTGTTTTTT

d_call: -
clone_size: -
j_call: TRBJ2-3
v_call: TRBV29-1
cdr3_aa: CSVEDLRPRTDTQYF
cdr3_nt: TGCAGCGTTGAAGATCTCCGACCTAGAACAGATACGCAGTATTTT

d_call: TRBD1
clone_size: many
j_call: TRBJ2-1
v_call: TRBV6-5
cdr3_aa: CASSYRGRHEQFF
cdr3_nt: TGTGCCAGCAGTTATAGGGGGCGACATGAGCAGTTCTTC

d_call: -
clone_size: many
j_call: TRBJ1-2
v_call: TRBV7-9
cdr3_aa: CASSLAGGEVHF
cdr3_nt: TGTGCCAGCAGCTTAGCAGGAGGGGAAGTCCACTTC

d_call: -
clone_size: -
j_call: TRBJ1-1
v_call: TRBV7-9
cdr3_aa: CASSLVSWGNTEAFF
cdr3_nt: TGTGCCAGCAGCTTAGTATCGTGGGGAAACACTGAAGCTTTCTTT

d_call: -
clone_size: many
j_call: TRBJ2-2
v_call: TRBV5-1
cdr3_aa: CASSFNGPDTGELFF
cdr3_nt: TGCGCCAGCAGCTTTAACGGGCCGGACACCGGGGAGCTGTTTTTT

d_call: TRBD1
clone_size: -
j_call: TRBJ2-5
v_call: TRBV5-1
cdr3_aa: CASSLWDRVQETQYF
cdr3_nt: TGCGCCAGCAGCTTGTGGGACAGGGTCCAAGAGACCCAGTACTTC

d_call: -
clone_size: many
j_call: TRBJ2-5
v_call: TRBV12-3/TRBV12-4
cdr3_aa: CASSFGFLAQYF
cdr3_nt: TGTGCCAGCAGTTTTGGGTTCTTAGCCCAGTACTTC

d_call: TRBD2
clone_size: -
j_call: TRBJ2-7
v_call: TRBV4-3
cdr3_aa: CASSQRPGGEQYF
cdr3_nt: TGCGCCAGCAGCCAGCGACCGGGAGGCGAGCAGTACTTC

d_call: TRBD2
clone_size: few
j_call: TRBJ2-1
v_call: TRBV7-9
cdr3_aa: CASSDGLDYNEQFF
cdr3_nt: TGTGCCAGCAGCGACGGACTAGACTACAATGAGCAGTTCTTC

d_call: -
clone_size: few
j_call: TRBJ2-4
v_call: TRBV30
cdr3_aa: CAWSPTVKNIQYF
cdr3_nt: TGTGCCTGGAGTCCGACAGTAAAAAACATTCAGTACTTC

d_call: -
clone_size: many
j_call: TRBJ1-2
v_call: TRBV18
cdr3_aa: CASSPGVSEYGYTF
cdr3_nt: TGTGCCAGCTCACCAGGGGTTAGTGAGTATGGCTACACCTTC